Below are 7 T cell receptor beta chains sequenced from a single sample in a study of T cell clones after liver transplantation. Repertoires were generated with immunoSEQ multiplex PCR, while TCRdb's copy carries only in-frame clones and drops some. The table includes around 20,000 clones, over 80% detected once. Source: CD8+ T cells from blood, taken before liver transplant. These receptors all stem from a human donor who received a liver transplant.

This chain joins TRBV19 and TRBJ2-2; no definite D call. Trimming took 3 bases from V and 6 from J, leaving 5 bases between them. Germline V gene sequence: CDR1 LNHDA, CDR2 SQIVND (reference sequence). The CDR3 extends over 12 amino acids. CDR3 coding DNA: TGTGCCAGTAGTATCGGTCCCGGGGAGCTGTTTTTT. It yields the protein CASSIGPGELFF.

CDR3 bases: TGTGCCATCAGTGAGTCAGGGGGGCGGGCTCTCAACTACAATGAGCAGTTCTTC. Protein sequence: CAISESGGRALNYNEQFF. The chain uses TRBV10-3 and TRBJ2-1; D may match TRBD1 or TRBD2 (6 bases each). V gave up 0 bases and J gave up 3 bases, with 18 bases separating them. CDR3 length: 18 amino acids. The germline CDR1 and CDR2 sequences are ENHRY and SYGVKD.

The chain links TRBV7-2 to TRBJ2-1; the match to TRBD2 covers 15 bases. In germline, CDR1 is SGHTA, CDR2 FQGNSA. The CDR3 covers 17 residues. V shed 5 bases and J 5 bases; nucleotides not matched to a gene: 7. Here the CDR3 DNA reads TGTGCCAGCAGCCCACCGGGACTAGCGGGAGGTCACAATGAGCAGTTCTTC. Residues: CASSPPGLAGGHNEQFF.

The rearrangement links TRBV5-1 to TRBJ2-7; D might be TRBD1 (6 bases). The germline V and J ends were trimmed by 3 bases and 3 bases, with 10 bases remaining between them. Germline V gene sequence: CDR1 SGHRS, CDR2 YFSETQ. CDR3 length equals 13 residues. CDR3 sequence (DNA): TGCGCCAGCAGCTCTACAGGGTACTACGAGCAGTACTTC. Residues: CASSSTGYYEQYF.

The chain is built from TRBV27 and TRBJ2-3, with 7 bases matching TRBD1. This CDR3 has 15 amino acids. Germline CDR1 reads MNHEY; CDR2 reads SMNVEV (reference sequence). Germline trimming cut 5 bases from V and 4 bases from J; bases unmatched to any gene: 9. The CDR3 DNA follows: TGTGCCAGCAGTCTATGGGACAGCCCCGCAGATACGCAGTATTTT. The encoded protein is CASSLWDSPADTQYF.

This CDR3 reads CASSLPRDRGNNEQFF. The CDR3 coding sequence is TGTGCCAGCAGTTTACCCCGGGACAGGGGTAACAATGAGCAGTTCTTC. This chain uses TRBV28 with TRBJ2-1; TRBD1 matches 10 bases. CDR1 and CDR2 (germline): MDHEN, SYDVKM. This CDR3 has 16 residues. The V segment lost 2 bases and the J segment 5 bases; nucleotides outside the gene matches: 6.

As DNA, the CDR3 is TGTGCCAGCAGTGAGTCGAGGCAGGGCGCGACTGAAGCTTTCTTT. It codes for CASSESRQGATEAFF. This chain uses TRBV6-1 with TRBJ1-1, with D tentatively TRBD1 (5 bases). This CDR3 contains 15 residues. The germline CDR1 and CDR2 sequences are MNHNS and SASEGT. Trimming took off 3 bases at V and 5 bases at J, with 16 bases between the two ends.